Detailed here is one T cell receptor (beta chain). The antigen it recognizes is unknown. Per-nucleotide qualities are absent, and no much larger clonotype sits a single base away. The time point label on this specimen signifies: baseline before first vaccination. The vaccinee samples were drawn from two UK trials, COV001 and COV002, one of which was a single-blind randomized controlled phase 2/3 trial testing AZD1222 (ChAdOx1 nCoV-19) in healthy adults. Trial participant PBMC samples were collected at day 0 and day 28 after the second dose for TCRbeta chain sequencing. This sample is drawn from a study of T cell responses to AZD1222 COVID-19 vaccine (dated by TCRdb to about 2021). Regarding the study in general: AZD1222 recipients given second doses at about 4 weeks or at about 12 weeks were pooled, since spike-specific TCR depth and breadth were not found to differ between the two schedules. A total of 240 or so trial participants underwent TCR sequencing, of whom 200 to 220 had received two doses of AZD1222 and approximately 25 had received two doses of the MenACWY control vaccine. Enrollment into the trials was organized by age into subgroups of 18-55, 56-69 and 70-plus years, and those subgroups contained roughly 150, 30 and 60 TCR-sequenced participants, respectively.

General study outcomes and caveats: After two AZD1222 doses, both the breadth and the depth of spike-specific TCRs were significantly higher than at day 0 and than in MenACWY recipients. Because no day 14 peak-response samples were available, the repertoires could be characterized only after the peak T cell response. Participants were mostly white British and included more females than males, and it was suggested by the authors that clonal diversity may have been underestimated. In the small 56-69-year group, the increase in depth fell short of significance, most likely because of low power. Nearly half of unique spike-specific TCRs reportedly recognized epitopes outside regions mutated in the B.1.351 and B.1.1.7 variants. The whole spike protein was spanned by vaccine-associated CD4 TCRs, and dominant responses were seen in regions 160-218 and 743-854. Conclusions about previously exposed vaccinees were limited because only six or seven AZD1222 recipients were SARS-CoV-2 seropositive at baseline.

The CDR3 regions of human TCRbeta chains were subjected to immunosequencing. In the paper's pipeline: Repertoire TCRs were matched against a reference library of SARS-CoV-2-specific TCRs generated with the MIRA antigen-specificity platform. Breadth meant the fraction of unique TCRs that were SARS-CoV-2-associated, whereas depth meant the fraction of total T cells that were SARS-CoV-2-associated. Each spike-specific TCR was assigned to its reactive spike region and to a CD4 or CD8 class using the MIRA data. Log10-transformed breadth and depth values were compared by one-way ANOVA with Sidak's multiple comparisons tests. Here the immuneACCESS table is served through TCRdb, limited to in-frame sequences with V and J called. Missing clones are a known gap in these copies; in checked studies unresolved V genes cover under half, and the rest lacks a known reason. From that table come the V and J calls and clone size; the DNA was used to work out D and trimming. The sample table lists 130,000 to 150,000 clones, about 91% of them with a count of one. The ten largest clonotypes hold around 2.8% of the sample.

Its CDR3 holds 13 amino acids, cysteine through phenylalanine. Kept here is only the CDR3 DNA, which spans 39 bases and is read in frame from base 1. CDR1 and CDR2 (SNHLY, FYNNEI) derive from the germline V gene. V is pruned by 5 bases and J by 15 bases, leaving 12 bases of the junction without a gene match. The V and J genes are TRBV2 and TRBJ2-1; a stretch of 8 junction bases matches TRBD1. The clonotype originates from an adult in good health. The specimen comprised peripheral blood, sampled on day 0 of AZD1222 vaccination. The CDR3 reads as follows: CASSYPTGVSPFF. DNA sequence: TGTGCCAGCAGTTACCCGACAGGGGTGAGTCCGTTCTTC.